The 30 T cell receptor beta chains presented below share a single source sample, sequenced in a study of patients and donors after allogeneic stem cell transplantation. TCRdb re-called the RT-PCR reads through MiXCR, storing one row per CDR3 protein. The sample has approximately 430,000 distinct CDR3 sequences; around 16% are singletons. Sequencing was done on a sample of blood, either unsorted or a sorted T cell fraction (not recorded which). The receptors derive from a human donor who was either an allogeneic HSCT recipient or a stem cell or donor lymphocyte infusion donor (not recorded which). It is not recorded whose cells these are; they may come from a transplant donor.

The table lists this clonotype with a few counts. This sequence joins TRBV20-1 and TRBJ1-1; unclear D gene. The germline V and J ends were trimmed by 7 bases and 3 bases, with 12 bases remaining between them. CDR1 and CDR2 (germline): DFQATT, SNEGSKA (reference sequence). This CDR3 contains 12 residues. CDR3 region: CSVQGPDTEAFF. CDR3 bases: TGCAGTGTTCAAGGGCCGGACACTGAAGCTTTCTTT.

This clonotype was seen a few times. V usage is TRBV9 and J usage is TRBJ1-6; D not resolved. The CDR3 totals 15 residues. V was cut by 0 bases and J by 8 bases, with 12 bases left in between. CDR1 is SGDLS and CDR2 is YYNGEE in the germline V gene. The CDR3 loop reads CASSVVESGDSPLHF. The CDR3 DNA sequence: TGTGCCAGCAGCGTAGTTGAGAGTGGGGATTCACCCCTCCACTTT.

V gene TRBV5-8 combines with J gene TRBJ1-4; D not certain. The germline V and J ends were trimmed by 2 bases and 4 bases, with 15 bases remaining between them. Germline V gene lookup returns CDR1 SGHTS and CDR2 YDEGEE. This CDR3 contains 16 residues. For the CDR3, the DNA is TGTGCCAGCAGCTTTAGAGGATTTACTTTTAATGAAAAACTGTTTTTT. Residues: CASSFRGFTFNEKLFF. The variable domain in full, completed from reference TRBV5-8 and TRBJ1-4, reads EAGVTQSPTHLIKTRGQQATLRCSPISGHTSVYWYQQALGLGLQFLLWYDEGEERNRGNFPPRFSGRQFPNYSSELNVNALELEDSALYLCASSFRGFTFNEKLFFGSGTQLSVL.

This CDR3 reads CASSPQHSYEQYF. The CDR3 DNA follows: TGTGCCAGCAGCCCTCAACATTCCTACGAGCAGTACTTC. The chain employs TRBV12-3 or TRBV12-4 and TRBJ2-7, with no clear D. V lost 6 bases and J 1 base, leaving 10 bases between the germline ends. CDR3 size: 13 residues.

This clonotype was found a few times. This chain links TRBV3-1 with TRBJ2-3; 8 nucleotides match TRBD2. Germline-derived CDR1 and CDR2 are LGHDT and YNNKEL (reference sequence). V was clipped by 4 bases and J by 4 bases; unmatched bases: 4. The length of the CDR3 is 14 residues. CDR3 nucleotides: TGTGCCAGCAGCCCCGGGGGGGCCTCAGATACGCAGTATTTT. Translation: CASSPGGASDTQYF.

This clonotype was counted a few times. The V gene is TRBV4-2, the J gene TRBJ2-2, with D perhaps TRBD1 or TRBD2 (5 bases each). CDR1 LGHNA and CDR2 YNFKEQ come from the germline V gene. V was shortened by 7 bases and J by 3 bases, with 15 bases between the two germline ends. The CDR3 loop spans 15 amino acids. CDR3 protein: CASIPGLGDTGELFF. In DNA form, the CDR3 reads TGTGCCAGCATTCCTGGGCTGGGGGACACCGGGGAGCTGTTTTTT.

This clonotype was picked up a small number of times. The gene calls are TRBV12-3 or TRBV12-4 and TRBJ2-1, with 8 bases matching TRBD2. The CDR3 runs to 19 residues. The junction had 21 bases not matched to a gene; V was cut back by 2 bases and J by 9 bases. The CDR3 region has the DNA TGTGCCAGCAGTTTAACGTCCCTCGGACTAGCAGGAAGGGGGGGTGAGCAGTTCTTC. This codes for CASSLTSLGLAGRGGEQFF.

This clonotype was found many times. The chain carries TRBV12-3 or TRBV12-4 and TRBJ2-7; the D is unclear. The length of the CDR3 is 11 residues. V lost 4 bases and J lost 5, with 6 bases in between. CDR3 region: CASSYLDEQYF. CDR3 coding DNA: TGTGCCAGCAGTTACTTGGACGAGCAGTACTTC.

This clonotype has only a few counts. J is TRBJ2-2 and V is TRBV11-2; possibly TRBD2 for D (6 bases). Germline assignment: CDR1 SGHAT and CDR2 FQNNGV. The CDR3 consists of 16 residues. With 7 bases removed from V and 5 bases from J, the gap between germline ends came to 20 bases. CDR3 sequence: CASTSLISGRTGELFF. The CDR3 DNA sequence: TGTGCCAGCACCAGCCTTATTAGCGGACGAACCGGGGAGCTGTTTTTT.

V is TRBV5-1 and J is TRBJ2-2; D might be TRBD1 (6 bases). This CDR3 region has 13 residues. Germline assignment: CDR1 SGHRS and CDR2 YFSETQ. V was pared by 4 bases and J by 7 bases, with 11 bases between. DNA for the CDR3: TGCGCCAGCAGCCAGGGGAATGGCGGGGAGCTGTTTTTT. It encodes CASSQGNGGELFF.

This chain connects TRBV7-9 to TRBJ2-2; D remains unclear. There are 16 residues in the CDR3. Trimming removed 4 bases from V and 8 bases from J, with 20 bases in between. Germline-derived CDR1 and CDR2 are SEHNR and FQNEAQ (reference sequence). The CDR3 coding sequence is TGTGCCAGCAGCTCCTACCCGAAAAGCCGCCGGGGGGAGCTGTTTTTT. Amino acid sequence: CASSSYPKSRRGELFF.

This clonotype has only a few counts. The chain uses TRBV9 and TRBJ2-1; a weak D match, TRBD1 (6 bases). Germline values: CDR1 SGDLS, CDR2 YYNGEE. This CDR3 spans 15 amino acids. Trimming left V 4 bases short and J 2 bases short, with 13 bases between. The CDR3 here is CASSPQWTAYNEQFF. As DNA, the CDR3 is TGTGCCAGCAGCCCACAATGGACAGCCTACAATGAGCAGTTCTTC.

This clonotype has just a few counts. The chain is built from TRBV11-2 and TRBJ2-4; 8 positions agree with TRBD1. V shed 3 bases and J 0 bases; nucleotides not matched to a gene: 7. The CDR3 sequence is 17 residues long. Germline V gene data show CDR1 as SGHAT and CDR2 as FQNNGV. The CDR3 sequence: CASSFGTGWLAKNIQYF. In DNA, the CDR3 is TGTGCCAGCAGCTTTGGGACAGGATGGTTAGCCAAAAACATTCAGTACTTC.

This clonotype was detected a few times. This sequence joins TRBV12-5 and TRBJ2-3, with D maybe TRBD2 (6 bases). The CDR3 is made up of 14 amino acids. CDR1 and CDR2 (germline): LGHNT, FRNRAP. Trimming removed 9 bases from V and 1 base from J, with 14 bases in between. The CDR3 protein is CASVGTPRTDTQYF. For the CDR3, the DNA is TGTGCTAGCGTCGGGACTCCACGCACAGATACGCAGTATTTT.

Only a few counts were recorded for this clonotype. The chain couples TRBV5-1 to TRBJ2-7; D remains unclear. V was trimmed by 4 bases and J by 3 bases, leaving 11 bases between them. The germline CDR1 and CDR2 sequences are SGHRS and YFSETQ. The CDR3 is 13 residues long. Here the CDR3 DNA reads TGCGCCAGCAGCCCGGACGGAAACTACGAGCAGTACTTC. It yields the protein CASSPDGNYEQYF.

This clonotype came up a few times. The CDR3 DNA sequence: TGTGCCAGCAGCAGAAACTATGGCTACACCTTC. Encoded protein: CASSRNYGYTF. V usage is TRBV7-2 and J usage is TRBJ1-2; no clear D. The germline V gene has CDR1 SGHTA and CDR2 FQGNSA. This CDR3 is built from 11 residues. Trimming took off 5 bases at V and 2 bases at J, with 3 bases between the two ends.

This clonotype was seen more than once but under ten times. This rearrangement joins TRBV9 to TRBJ2-3; no clear D. This CDR3 has 13 amino acids. Germline CDR1 is SGDLS and CDR2 is YYNGEE. V was cut by 6 bases and J by 2 bases, with 10 bases left in between. CDR3 coding DNA: TGTGCCAGCACTGACACCCTCACAGATACGCAGTATTTT. This gives the protein CASTDTLTDTQYF.

The chain recombines TRBV4-1 with TRBJ2-7, with D possibly being TRBD1 (5 bases). Trimming left V 1 base short and J 0 bases short, with 7 bases between. The CDR3 loop spans 14 amino acids. The germline V gene encodes CDR1 MGHRA and CDR2 YSYEKL. The CDR3 DNA sequence: TGCGCCAGCAGCCAAGCCGACAGCTCCTACGAGCAGTACTTC. It encodes CASSQADSSYEQYF.

This clonotype was seen many times. This chain joins TRBV3-1 and TRBJ1-6, with D possibly matching TRBD1 (6 bases). V gave up 2 bases and J gave up 12 bases, with 20 bases separating them. CDR1 and CDR2 from the germline V gene are LGHDT and YNNKEL (reference sequence). The CDR3 covers 16 residues. As DNA, the CDR3 is TGTGCCAGCAGCCAATTCGGGACACTCTCTGGTGTACCCCTCCACTTT. Protein: CASSQFGTLSGVPLHF.

This clonotype was recorded many times. V gene TRBV10-3 combines with J gene TRBJ1-5; a possible D gene is TRBD1 (5 bases). The CDR3 totals 11 residues. Germline V gene sequence: CDR1 ENHRY, CDR2 SYGVKD. V was trimmed by 4 bases and J by 12 bases, leaving 10 bases between them. CDR3 bases: TGTGCCATCAGTGCCGGGGGGTTCCAGCATTTT. Protein: CAISAGGFQHF.

The genes are TRBV4-1 and TRBJ2-1, with a weak D call TRBD2 (5 bases). The CDR3 is made up of 16 amino acids. Germline V gives CDR1 MGHRA, CDR2 YSYEKL. Trimming shortened V by 3 bases and J by 1 base, and 13 bases separated the two germline ends. The CDR3 DNA is TGCGCCAGCAGCCAGTCGGAGGAGTTTTCCTACAATGAGCAGTTCTTC. Its translation is CASSQSEEFSYNEQFF.

This clonotype showed up many times. V and J are TRBV5-1 and TRBJ1-1; 7 bases align to TRBD1. The CDR3 consists of 15 residues. From germline, CDR1 is SGHRS and CDR2 YFSETQ. V was pared by 3 bases and J by 4 bases, with 9 bases of the junction left unmatched. CDR3 sequence reads: CASSSMSRGTTEAFF. Here the CDR3 DNA reads TGCGCCAGCAGCTCCATGAGCAGGGGGACCACTGAAGCTTTCTTT.

V and J are TRBV4-3 and TRBJ1-2; D not resolved. V lost 0 bases to trimming and J lost 0 bases, with 11 bases between them. This CDR3 comprises 16 residues. Germline values: CDR1 LGHNA, CDR2 YSLEER. Here the CDR3 reads CASSQDSRLTNYGYTF. CDR3 nucleotide sequence: TGCGCCAGCAGCCAAGATTCGAGGCTGACTAACTATGGCTACACCTTC.

The gene calls are TRBV5-8 and TRBJ1-1; D might be TRBD1 (5 bases). Germline lookup yields CDR1 SGHTS and CDR2 YDEGEE. The V end was cut by 0 bases, the J end by 11 bases, with 17 bases between. The CDR3 covers 14 residues. CDR3 DNA sequence: TGTGCCAGCAGCTTGGTGGTACGGACAAGGATGGCTTTCTTT. Translated: CASSLVVRTRMAFF.

The chain uses TRBV2 and TRBJ2-3; D remains ambiguous. The CDR3 is 12 amino acids. The germline V and J ends were trimmed by 10 bases and 8 bases, with 16 bases remaining between them. Germline V lookup: CDR1 SNHLY, CDR2 FYNNEI. The CDR3 is CATSPDVGTQYF. The CDR3 nucleotides read TGTGCCACCTCGCCGGACGTAGGTACGCAGTATTTT.

In this sample, this clonotype turned up a few times. The chain uses TRBV18 and TRBJ1-5, with 8 bases fitting TRBD1. Trimming removed 1 base from V and 2 bases from J; junction bases left unmatched: 13. The CDR3 has 19 residues. Germline CDR1 and CDR2: KGHSH and LQKENI. Here the CDR3 reads CASSPLAGGTNTGNQPQHF. CDR3 in DNA: TGTGCCAGCTCACCACTTGCAGGGGGCACCAATACCGGCAATCAGCCCCAGCATTTT.

This chain connects TRBV9 to TRBJ2-1; 7 bases fit TRBD1. The germline V gene has CDR1 SGDLS and CDR2 YYNGEE. The CDR3 sequence is 15 residues long. The V gene end was trimmed by 4 bases and the J gene end by 4 bases; junction bases not matched to a gene: 8. The CDR3 sequence: CASSPTGSLYNEQFF. DNA of the CDR3: TGTGCCAGCAGCCCGACAGGGTCACTTTACAATGAGCAGTTCTTC.

The chain combines TRBV20-1 with TRBJ2-7; D possibly corresponds to TRBD2 (6 bases). Germline V gives CDR1 DFQATT, CDR2 SNEGSKA (reference sequence). CDR3 size: 14 residues. CDR3 DNA: TGCAGCGCCCCGCGGCAGCGGGTTTCCTACGAGCAGTACTTC. It specifies CSAPRQRVSYEQYF.

The V gene is TRBV7-2, the J gene TRBJ2-3, with no clear D. The CDR3 loop spans 16 amino acids. Between the trimmed V and J ends, which lost 5 bases and 5 bases, there was a span of 20 bases. The V gene's germline CDR1 is SGHTA and CDR2 FQGNSA. The CDR3 here is CASSNLGWGRKDTQYF. CDR3 DNA: TGTGCCAGCAGCAATCTAGGTTGGGGAAGGAAAGATACGCAGTATTTT.

V is TRBV28 and J is TRBJ2-7; 10 bases align to TRBD2. Germline V gene data show CDR1 as MDHEN and CDR2 as SYDVKM. Trimming removed 2 bases from V and 4 bases from J; junction bases left unmatched: 8. The CDR3 runs 16 residues. CDR3 region: CASSLGGTSALYEQYF. In DNA form, the CDR3 reads TGTGCCAGCAGTTTAGGGGGGACTAGCGCCTTATACGAGCAGTACTTC. The entire variable domain, with the rest obtained from reference TRBV28 and TRBJ2-7, is as follows: DVKVTQSSRYLVKRTGEKVFLECVQDMDHENMFWYRQDPGLGLRLIYFSYDVKMKEKGDIPEGYSVSREKKERFSLILESASTNQTSMYLCASSLGGTSALYEQYFGPGTRLTVT.